The 16 T cell receptor beta chains reported below all come from one sample, sequenced in a study of blood T cell repertoires in COVID-19. Assay: immunoSEQ multiplex PCR; the TCRdb copy retains only in-frame clones and omits some. The repertoire includes 300,000 to 450,000 clones, 85% of them detected once, and around 3.4% sits in the top ten. Source material: peripheral blood. The receptor source for this set is a woman between 18 and 29 years old with acute or convalescent COVID-19.

The CDR3 loop is CASSFSLYDINYGYTF. In DNA form, the CDR3 reads TGTGCCAGCAGCTTCTCCCTATATGACATTAACTATGGCTACACCTTC. The gene calls are TRBV5-5 and TRBJ1-2; unclear D gene. Trimming stripped 2 bases from V and 1 base from J, with 15 bases between. The CDR3 spans 16 residues. Germline assignment: CDR1 SGHKS and CDR2 YYEKEE (reference sequence). Using reference TRBV5-5 and TRBJ1-2 for the parts outside the CDR3, the full variable domain is DAGVTQSPTHLIKTRGQQVTLRCSPISGHKSVSWYQQVLGQGPQFIFQYYEKEERGRGNFPDRFSARQFPNYSSELNVNALLLGDSALYLCASSFSLYDINYGYTFGSGTRLTVV.

The rearrangement links TRBV27 to TRBJ2-7; 7 bases are shared with TRBD1. The CDR3 covers 15 residues. Losses at the gene ends were 3 bases for V and 11 bases for J; bases not matched to a gene: 16. Germline loops: CDR1 MNHEY, CDR2 SMNVEV (reference sequence). CDR3 loop: CASSFNDRVSFSKYF. CDR3 nucleotide sequence: TGTGCCAGCAGTTTTAATGACAGGGTCAGTTTTAGTAAGTACTTC.

The V and J genes are TRBV5-1 and TRBJ2-3; 13 bases are a match to TRBD2. The CDR3 has 16 amino acids. Losses at the gene ends were 4 bases for V and 1 base for J; bases not matched to a gene: 3. In germline, CDR1 is SGHRS, CDR2 YFSETQ. The CDR3 nucleotides are TGCGCCAGCAGCCAGGGGACTAGCGGGGGCACAGATACGCAGTATTTT. Translation: CASSQGTSGGTDTQYF.

In this sample, this clone turned up once. The chain is built from TRBV6-2 or TRBV6-3 and TRBJ2-7, with 7 bases matching TRBD2. V shed 4 bases, J shed 7 bases, and the junction held 13 bases outside the gene matches. The V gene's germline CDR1 is MNHEY and CDR2 SVGEGT. The CDR3 is made up of 15 amino acids. The DNA of the CDR3 is TGTGCCAGCAGTTTGGGTAGCCCCCCCGGGGGGGAGCAGTACTTC. Its protein is CASSLGSPPGGEQYF.

J is TRBJ1-1 and V is TRBV6-5; D remains ambiguous. Germline values: CDR1 MNHEY, CDR2 SVGAGI. The CDR3 has 14 amino acids. The V and J ends lost 2 bases and 8 bases respectively, with 15 bases between them. The CDR3, as DNA: TGTGCCAGCAGTTACGAATGGAGGACTCGGGAAGCTTTCTTT. As protein: CASSYEWRTREAFF.

This chain uses TRBV9 with TRBJ1-2; 8 nucleotides agree with TRBD1. There are 14 residues in the CDR3. Germline V gene lookup returns CDR1 SGDLS and CDR2 YYNGEE. Trimming at V came to 0 bases and at J to 4 bases, leaving 2 bases not matched to a gene. For the CDR3, the DNA is TGTGCCAGCAGCGTAGACACAGGGGGCTATGGCTACACCTTC. Translation gives CASSVDTGGYGYTF.

This clone was seen just once. CDR3 loop: CASSEMREVEQFF. CDR3 in DNA: TGTGCCAGCAGTGAAATGAGGGAAGTCGAGCAGTTCTTC. The chain combines TRBV6-1 with TRBJ2-1, with a weak D call TRBD2 (5 bases). The CDR3 has 13 amino acids. V was clipped by 2 bases and J by 10 bases, with 12 bases between them. Germline values: CDR1 MNHNS, CDR2 SASEGT.

The chain carries TRBV18 and TRBJ1-1; D possibly corresponds to TRBD1 (6 bases). CDR3 length equals 13 residues. Per the germline V gene, CDR1 is KGHSH and CDR2 is LQKENI. V lost 9 bases, J lost 1 base, and 12 bases lay in between. This CDR3 is CASTGSANTEAFF. The CDR3 bases are TGTGCCAGTACAGGGTCAGCGAACACTGAAGCTTTCTTT. Looking up the rest from reference TRBV18 and TRBJ1-1 gives the full variable domain: NAGVMQNPRHLVRRRGQEARLRCSPMKGHSHVYWYRQLPEEGLKFMVYLQKENIIDESGMPKERFSAEFPKEGPSILRIQQVVRGDSAAYFCASTGSANTEAFFGQGTRLTVV.

Note on this clone: Other nucleotide sequences from this sample produce the same CDR3. J is TRBJ2-3 and V is TRBV27; D may be TRBD1 (5 bases). CDR1 is MNHEY, CDR2 SMNVEV, per germline (reference sequence). The CDR3 loop spans 13 amino acids. Trimming pared 4 bases from V and 1 base from J, leaving 6 bases between. Here the CDR3 reads CASSSRGTDTQYF. DNA for the CDR3: TGTGCCAGCAGTTCCAGGGGCACAGATACGCAGTATTTT.

The chain has TRBV6-5 and TRBJ2-4, with D perhaps matching TRBD1 (8 bases). V dropped 5 bases and J dropped 2 bases, with 13 bases sitting between them. Germline CDR1 is MNHEY and CDR2 is SVGAGI. The CDR3 is made up of 15 amino acids. DNA for the CDR3: TGTGCCAGCAGTCCACAGGGGGGGTCCAAAAACATTCAGTACTTC. This translates into CASSPQGGSKNIQYF.

The chain links TRBV14 to TRBJ2-4; 7 bases are a match to TRBD1. J lost 9 bases, V lost 1 base, and 6 bases had no gene match. The V gene's germline CDR1 is SGHDN and CDR2 FVKESK. The CDR3 is made up of 14 amino acids. The CDR3 is CASSQVGQLGIQYF. The CDR3, as DNA: TGTGCCAGCAGCCAAGTGGGACAGTTGGGCATTCAGTACTTC.

Here the CDR3 reads CAWSGDRANYGYTF. Written as DNA, the CDR3 is TGTGCCTGGAGTGGGGACAGAGCTAACTATGGCTACACCTTC. The V and J genes are TRBV30 and TRBJ1-2; 7 nucleotides agree with TRBD1. J gave up 0 bases and V 1 base, and 2 bases lay outside the gene matches. The CDR3 is 14 residues long. CDR1 is GTSNPN and CDR2 is SVGIG in the germline V gene (reference sequence).

The genes are TRBV21-1 and TRBJ1-5. TRBV21-1 is described as a pseudogene. The CDR3 covers 18 residues. CDR3 DNA sequence: TGTGCCAGCAGCAAAGCGCTTTGGGCGGACTATAGCAATCAGCCCCAGCATTTT. Protein: CASSKALWADYSNQPQHF.

The chain combines TRBV30 with TRBJ1-2; 7 positions match TRBD1. From germline, CDR1 is GTSNPN and CDR2 SVGIG (reference sequence). J lost 3 bases, V lost 5 bases, and 6 bases had no gene match. The CDR3 is 13 residues long. The DNA of the CDR3 is TGTGCCTGGCACCCGGGACAGTACTATGGCTACACCTTC. Its protein is CAWHPGQYYGYTF.

The CDR3 protein is CASSQADRGAGQYF. CDR3 coding DNA: TGTGCCAGCAGCCAAGCGGACAGGGGCGCGGGGCAGTACTTC. This sequence joins TRBV3-1 (or the pseudogene TRBV3-2) and TRBJ2-7; 9 nucleotides align to TRBD1. After removal of 1 base from V and 9 bases from J, the junction contained 7 bases not matched to a gene. The CDR3 extends over 14 amino acids. Germline V gene data show CDR1 as LGHDT and CDR2 as YNNKEL (reference sequence).

The gene calls are TRBV28 and TRBJ2-1, with 10 bases lining up with TRBD2. From germline, CDR1 is MDHEN and CDR2 SYDVKM. The CDR3 extends over 17 amino acids. V lost 4 bases and J lost 4; bases outside the gene matches: 10. The CDR3 sequence is CASSSQGLAALYNEQFF. The CDR3 DNA sequence: TGTGCCAGCAGTTCACAAGGACTAGCGGCGCTTTACAATGAGCAGTTCTTC.